This passage covers 32 T cell receptor beta chains from one sample sequenced in a study of blood T cell repertoires in COVID-19. Produced via immunoSEQ multiplex PCR; TCRdb's table is partial and in-frame only. The profile shows 130,000 or so clones, around 89% of them singletons. The source material was peripheral blood. These receptors all stem from a human donor with COVID-19, enrolled during active disease. The donor label of this sample is uncertain.

The chain employs TRBV11-3 and TRBJ2-7; the match to TRBD2 covers 7 bases. Trimming at V came to 1 base and at J to 5 bases, leaving 14 bases not matched to a gene. The CDR3 runs to 17 residues. Germline CDR1 and CDR2: SGHNT and YENEEA. The CDR3 region is CASSLGFFGTREDEQYF. CDR3 in DNA: TGTGCCAGCAGCTTAGGGTTCTTCGGGACCCGGGAGGACGAGCAGTACTTC.

The chain uses TRBV6-5 and TRBJ1-3; D gene ambiguous. Germline CDR1 MNHEY, CDR2 SVGAGI. The CDR3 loop spans 14 amino acids. The ends were cut back, 6 bases at V and 2 bases at J, with 11 bases in the middle. The CDR3 region has the DNA TGTGCCAGCAGAAAAACGAACACTGGAAACACCATATATTTT. Translation gives CASRKTNTGNTIYF.

The CDR3 protein is CASSARVLPPMRETQYF. For the CDR3, the DNA is TGTGCCAGCAGTGCTCGTGTTCTACCCCCAATGCGGGAGACCCAGTACTTC. The chain joins TRBV25-1 to TRBJ2-5; no clear D. V was shortened by 4 bases and J by 5 bases, with 23 bases between the two germline ends. CDR3 length equals 17 residues. Germline lookup yields CDR1 MGHDK and CDR2 SYGVNS.

This chain links TRBV7-2 with TRBJ1-3; D perhaps matches TRBD1 (5 bases). V shed 5 bases and J shed 1 base, with 12 bases lying between them. This CDR3 comprises 15 residues. CDR1 is SGHTA, CDR2 FQGNSA, per germline. CDR3 DNA: TGTGCCAGCAGCCCCCAGGGCCGGTCTGGAAACACCATATATTTT. It is translated as CASSPQGRSGNTIYF. The variable domain in full, completed from reference TRBV7-2 and TRBJ1-3, reads GAGVSQSPSNKVTEKGKDVELRCDPISGHTALYWYRQSLGQGLEFLIYFQGNSAPDKSGLPSDRFSAERTGGSVSTLTIQRTQQEDSAVYLCASSPQGRSGNTIYFGEGSWLTVV.

V gene TRBV6-5 combines with J gene TRBJ1-2; D gene uncertain. Germline values: CDR1 MNHEY, CDR2 SVGAGI. V was shortened by 0 bases and J by 8 bases, with 10 bases between the two germline ends. This CDR3 region has 13 residues. The CDR3 DNA sequence: TGTGCCAGCAGTTACTCGCGGGCGGACGGCTACACCTTC. This sequence encodes CASSYSRADGYTF.

The genes are TRBV3-1 (or the pseudogene TRBV3-2) and TRBJ1-3; D is undetermined. Trimming took 0 bases from V and 3 from J, leaving 6 bases between them. The germline CDR1 and CDR2 sequences are LGHDT and YNNKEL (reference sequence). CDR3 length: 14 amino acids. The CDR3 DNA sequence: TGTGCCAGCAGCCAAGATCCCGGTGGAAACACCATATATTTT. Translated, it gives CASSQDPGGNTIYF.

The rearrangement uses TRBV7-9 and TRBJ2-7; the D gene is possibly TRBD2 (7 bases). This CDR3 region has 13 residues. V dropped 4 bases and J dropped 6 bases, with 13 bases sitting between them. Looked up from germline, CDR1 is SEHNR and CDR2 is FQNEAQ (reference sequence). CDR3 DNA sequence: TGTGCCAGCAGCTCCGCGGGGGCAGGCGAGCAGTACTTC. Its translation: CASSSAGAGEQYF.

V is TRBV6-5 and J is TRBJ2-2; D not resolved. This CDR3 is 14 amino acids long. Trimming pared 4 bases from V and 2 bases from J, leaving 8 bases between. CDR1 is MNHEY and CDR2 is SVGAGI in the germline V gene. The CDR3 coding sequence is TGTGCCAGCAGTTCCTACGCCAACACCGGGGAGCTGTTTTTT. It specifies CASSSYANTGELFF.

The chain joins TRBV10-3 to TRBJ2-7; 11 bases map to TRBD1. Trimming at V came to 10 bases and at J to 4 bases, leaving 6 bases not matched to a gene. CDR1 and CDR2 (germline): ENHRY, SYGVKD. The CDR3 loop spans 13 amino acids. The CDR3 spells CATGQGAIYEQYF. In nucleotides, the CDR3 is TGTGCCACTGGACAGGGGGCTATTTACGAGCAGTACTTC.

This chain connects TRBV6-5 to TRBJ1-2; the match to TRBD1 covers 9 bases. V lost 5 bases to trimming and J lost 2 bases; unmatched junction nucleotides: 0. Germline V CDR1 and CDR2: MNHEY, SVGAGI. This CDR3 region has 13 residues. The CDR3: CASSTGGNYGYTF. The CDR3 bases are TGTGCCAGCAGTACAGGGGGCAACTATGGCTACACCTTC.

The gene calls are TRBV19 and TRBJ2-3; 9 nucleotides line up with TRBD2. Germline loops: CDR1 LNHDA, CDR2 SQIVND (reference sequence). With 6 bases clipped from V and 6 bases from J, the junction kept 7 bases outside the gene matches. This CDR3 spans 14 amino acids. Here the CDR3 DNA reads TGTGCCAGTAGGCAGCGGGAGGAGGGTGATACGCAGTATTTT. Its protein is CASRQREEGDTQYF. The complete variable domain, with remaining parts taken from reference TRBV19 and TRBJ2-3, reads DGGITQSPKYLFRKEGQNVTLSCEQNLNHDAMYWYRQDPGQGLRLIYYSQIVNDFQKGDIAEGYSVSREKKESFPLTVTSAQKNPTAFYLCASRQREEGDTQYFGPGTRLTVL.

J is TRBJ1-2 and V is TRBV5-1; a possible D gene is TRBD1 (5 bases). Trimming removed 6 bases from V and 2 bases from J, with 20 bases in between. CDR1 and CDR2 (germline): SGHRS, YFSETQ. This CDR3 has 16 residues. The CDR3 nucleotides are TGCGCCAGCACCTTAGAACTCGGGGGTTCCAACTATGGCTACACCTTC. It encodes CASTLELGGSNYGYTF.

The rearrangement uses TRBV5-1 and TRBJ1-2; D remains ambiguous. V lost 2 bases and J lost 2, with 7 bases in between. The CDR3 is made up of 13 amino acids. CDR1 SGHRS and CDR2 YFSETQ come from the germline V gene. CDR3: CASSFVVNYGYTF. CDR3 in DNA: TGCGCCAGCAGCTTTGTCGTAAACTATGGCTACACCTTC. The whole variable domain, filled in from reference TRBV5-1 and TRBJ1-2, reads KAGVTQTPRYLIKTRGQQVTLSCSPISGHRSVSWYQQTPGQGLQFLFEYFSETQRNKGNFPGRFSGRQFSNSRSEMNVSTLELGDSALYLCASSFVVNYGYTFGSGTRLTVV.

The rearrangement joins TRBV6-4 to TRBJ2-2, with 12 bases fitting TRBD2. Germline V gives CDR1 MRHNA, CDR2 SNTAGT. This CDR3 has 16 residues. V shed 4 bases, J shed 4 bases, and the junction held 4 bases outside the gene matches. CDR3 sequence reads: CASSGTSGEATGELFF. CDR3 coding DNA: TGTGCCAGCAGTGGGACTAGCGGGGAGGCCACCGGGGAGCTGTTTTTT.

The V call is TRBV5-1, the J call TRBJ1-2; D gene uncertain. Germline lookup yields CDR1 SGHRS and CDR2 YFSETQ. The V end lost 0 bases, the J end lost 3 bases, and 6 bases lay between the germline ends. The CDR3 has 13 residues. The CDR3 spells CASSLDGDYGYTF. Written as DNA, the CDR3 is TGCGCCAGCAGCTTGGATGGAGACTATGGCTACACCTTC.

The chain has TRBV18 and TRBJ1-5; tentative D call: TRBD1 (6 bases). The length of the CDR3 is 16 residues. Germline CDR1 and CDR2: KGHSH and LQKENI. V was clipped by 5 bases and J by 3 bases, with 17 bases between them. The DNA of the CDR3 is TGTGCCAGCTCAACAACCCCAGGGGTGAACAATCAGCCCCAGCATTTT. Translating it yields CASSTTPGVNNQPQHF.

J is TRBJ2-1 and V is TRBV19, with 10 bases aligning to TRBD2. Germline V gene lookup returns CDR1 LNHDA and CDR2 SQIVND (reference sequence). The CDR3 totals 15 residues. J gave up 5 bases and V 3 bases, and 4 bases lay outside the gene matches. In DNA, the CDR3 is TGTGCCAGTAGTATTTCACTAGCGGGACACAATGAGCAGTTCTTC. It is translated as CASSISLAGHNEQFF.

On this clone: The sample holds other DNA sequences that translate to the same CDR3. The J gene is TRBJ1-5, the V gene TRBV15, with 8 bases lining up with TRBD1. The CDR3 extends over 14 amino acids. Germline-derived CDR1 and CDR2 are LNHNV and YYDKDF (reference sequence). V lost 1 base and J lost 4; bases outside the gene matches: 0. The CDR3 nucleotides read TGTGCCACCAGCAGAGGACAGGGGAATCAGCCCCAGCATTTT. Translated, it gives CATSRGQGNQPQHF.

The J gene is TRBJ2-2, the V gene TRBV7-6, with D unclear. This CDR3 region has 10 residues. V lost 8 bases, J lost 8 bases, and 6 bases lay in between. CDR1 is SGHVS, CDR2 FNYEAQ, per germline. The CDR3 loop reads CASPEGELFF. Written as DNA, the CDR3 is TGTGCCAGCCCCGAGGGGGAGCTGTTTTTT.

The chain uses TRBV25-1 and TRBJ2-5; tentatively, D is TRBD2 (5 bases). Germline CDR1 and CDR2: MGHDK and SYGVNS. CDR3 size: 12 residues. V was clipped by 4 bases and J by 7 bases, with 10 bases between them. The CDR3, as DNA: TGTGCCAGCAGTGCCCCCCGGGGGACCCAGTACTTC. It specifies CASSAPRGTQYF.

The V and J genes are TRBV11-3 and TRBJ1-2, with a weak D call TRBD1 (5 bases). The germline V and J ends were trimmed by 5 bases and 8 bases, with 24 bases remaining between them. CDR1 is SGHNT and CDR2 is YENEEA in the germline V gene. The CDR3 extends over 16 amino acids. The CDR3 loop reads CASSEGGTVQSRGYTF. CDR3 in DNA: TGTGCCAGCAGCGAAGGCGGGACTGTTCAAAGTCGAGGCTACACCTTC.

The count of this clone is one. This chain connects TRBV12-3 or TRBV12-4 to TRBJ2-5; D may be TRBD2 (6 bases). V was clipped by 6 bases and J by 2 bases, with 10 bases between them. The CDR3 is 13 amino acids. CDR3 in DNA: TGTGCCAGCAGCCTAGCGTTACAAGAGACCCAGTACTTC. It encodes CASSLALQETQYF.

The rearrangement joins TRBV10-1 to TRBJ2-1, with a tentative D call TRBD1 (6 bases). CDR1 and CDR2 from the germline V gene are WNHNN and SYGVQD (reference sequence). Deletions cut 3 bases from V and 9 bases from J, with 21 bases between. The CDR3 has 16 residues. The CDR3 DNA follows: TGCGCCAGCAGTGATTACAGGGCGGCCCGGGTGGGTGAGCAGTTCTTC. This sequence encodes CASSDYRAARVGEQFF.

The CDR3 sequence is CATSGGFNQPQHF. The CDR3 bases are TGTGCCACCAGCGGCGGGTTCAATCAGCCCCAGCATTTT. V is TRBV24-1 and J is TRBJ1-5; no firm D call. In germline, CDR1 is KGHDR, CDR2 SFDVKD. The CDR3 length is 13 residues. The V end was cut by 7 bases, the J end by 3 bases, with 9 bases between.

This chain joins TRBV7-8 and TRBJ2-7; 7 bases line up with TRBD1. V shed 3 bases, J shed 2 bases, and the junction held 7 bases outside the gene matches. This CDR3 spans 15 amino acids. CDR1 and CDR2 from the germline V gene are SGHVS and FQNEAQ. CDR3 amino acids: CASSLNNDRAYEQYF. CDR3 bases: TGTGCCAGCAGCTTGAATAACGACAGGGCCTACGAGCAGTACTTC.

The rearrangement links TRBV18 to TRBJ1-5; weak D call: TRBD1 (6 bases). This CDR3 comprises 16 residues. Germline lookup yields CDR1 KGHSH and CDR2 LQKENI. V was clipped by 6 bases and J by 4 bases, with 19 bases between them. The DNA for the CDR3 is TGTGCCAGCTCGCCTGGACAGCCAAGTATAAATCAGCCCCAGCATTTT. Translated: CASSPGQPSINQPQHF.

The table lists this clone with a count of one. V usage is TRBV11-2 and J usage is TRBJ2-1; unclear D gene. Between the trimmed V and J ends, which lost 2 bases and 8 bases, there was a span of 7 bases. Germline CDR1 and CDR2: SGHAT and FQNNGV. CDR3 length: 12 amino acids. CDR3 region: CASSLPRDEQFF. The CDR3, as DNA: TGTGCCAGCAGCTTACCCCGTGATGAGCAGTTCTTC.

The table lists this clone with a count of one. The chain links TRBV5-1 to TRBJ1-6, with D tentatively TRBD1 (5 bases). CDR1 is SGHRS, CDR2 YFSETQ, per germline. The CDR3 spans 15 residues. V lost 0 bases and J lost 7, with 11 bases in between. This CDR3 is CASSLEGRANSPLHF. CDR3 in DNA: TGCGCCAGCAGCTTGGAGGGCAGGGCGAATTCACCCCTCCACTTT. The complete variable domain, with remaining parts taken from reference TRBV5-1 and TRBJ1-6, reads KAGVTQTPRYLIKTRGQQVTLSCSPISGHRSVSWYQQTPGQGLQFLFEYFSETQRNKGNFPGRFSGRQFSNSRSEMNVSTLELGDSALYLCASSLEGRANSPLHFGNGTRLTVT.

This chain uses TRBV3-1 (or the pseudogene TRBV3-2) with TRBJ2-5, with 7 bases lining up with TRBD2. Germline V gene sequence: CDR1 LGHDT, CDR2 YNNKEL (reference sequence). Trimming at V came to 0 bases and at J to 4 bases, leaving 5 bases not matched to a gene. This CDR3 has 15 residues. The CDR3 reads CASSQDGRGRETQYF. As DNA, the CDR3 is TGTGCCAGCAGCCAAGATGGGAGGGGACGAGAGACCCAGTACTTC.

This clone was picked up a small number of times. The J gene is TRBJ2-7, the V gene TRBV18, with 9 bases fitting TRBD2. CDR3 length: 14 amino acids. The trim removed 3 bases at V and 4 bases at J, leaving 4 bases unmatched. CDR1 is KGHSH, CDR2 LQKENI, per germline. The CDR3 reads CASSPSGRGYEQYF. The CDR3, as DNA: TGTGCCAGCTCACCTAGCGGGAGAGGTTACGAGCAGTACTTC.

CDR3 coding DNA: TGCGCCAGCAGTTGGCGAGGGGGCTCGGACTATGGCTACACCTTC. Its protein product is CASSWRGGSDYGYTF. The V call is TRBV5-1, the J call TRBJ1-2, with 7 bases aligning to TRBD1. The CDR3 covers 15 residues. V was pared by 5 bases and J by 3 bases, with 10 bases of the junction left unmatched. The germline V gene encodes CDR1 SGHRS and CDR2 YFSETQ.

The J gene is TRBJ1-1, the V gene TRBV6-5, with no clear D. Germline-derived CDR1 and CDR2 are MNHEY and SVGAGI. Trimming stripped 0 bases from V and 0 bases from J, with 8 bases between. CDR3 length: 15 amino acids. As DNA, the CDR3 is TGTGCCAGCAGTTACTCGGTCCAGGTGAACACTGAAGCTTTCTTT. This translates into CASSYSVQVNTEAFF.